The present TCR beta chain was sequenced within a study of metastatic and nonmetastatic thyroid tumors. Study-wide background: It was across blood and tumor or nodule tissue from malignant and benign thyroid patients that repertoires were compared.

Study-wide results and limits: It was reported that TCR beta diversity was significantly higher in malignant thyroid tumors than benign nodules, in blood and tumor.

Authors' analysis steps: Clinicopathological groups supplied CDR3 differences that were used to build a distant-metastasis classifier for papillary thyroid cancer. TCRdb re-called the PCR reads via MiXCR. TCRdb's processing, not the authors' own work, is the source of the V and J calls. Here the sample spans some 16,000 clones, about 12% being singletons. There were no patients who had received any treatment before thyroid surgery. Germline V gene sequence: CDR1 GTSNPN, CDR2 SVGIG (reference sequence). V was clipped by 7 bases and J by 5 bases, with 17 bases between them. CDR3 length: 14 amino acids. This clone was seen at least ten times. Its antigen is unidentified.

The sequence derives from a female donor with papillary thyroid cancer or a benign thyroid nodule (not recorded which). Some clones in this sample may be carry-over from other donors' samples. The sample was tumor tissue. The chain links TRBV30 to TRBJ2-2, with D perhaps TRBD2 (6 bases). As DNA, the CDR3 is TGTGCCTCCACCCGGGACGGAGGGACCGGGGAGCTGTTTTTT. It yields the protein CASTRDGGTGELFF.